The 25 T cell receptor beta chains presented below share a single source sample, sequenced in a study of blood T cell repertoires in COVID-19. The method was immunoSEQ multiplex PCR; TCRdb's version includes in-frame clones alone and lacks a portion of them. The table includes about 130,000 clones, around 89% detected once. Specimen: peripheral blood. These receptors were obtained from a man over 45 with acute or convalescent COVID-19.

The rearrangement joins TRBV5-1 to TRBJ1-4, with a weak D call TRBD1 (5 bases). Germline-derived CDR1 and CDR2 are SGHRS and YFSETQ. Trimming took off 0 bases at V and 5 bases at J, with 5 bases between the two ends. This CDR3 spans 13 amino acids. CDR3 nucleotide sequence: TGCGCCAGCAGCTTGGACAGGAATGAAAAACTGTTTTTT. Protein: CASSLDRNEKLFF.

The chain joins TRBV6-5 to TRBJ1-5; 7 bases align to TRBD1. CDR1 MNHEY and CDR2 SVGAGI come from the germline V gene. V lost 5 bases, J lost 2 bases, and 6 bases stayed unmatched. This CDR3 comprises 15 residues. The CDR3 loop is CASSRTGVGNQPQHF. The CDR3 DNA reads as TGTGCCAGCAGTCGAACAGGGGTGGGCAATCAGCCCCAGCATTTT.

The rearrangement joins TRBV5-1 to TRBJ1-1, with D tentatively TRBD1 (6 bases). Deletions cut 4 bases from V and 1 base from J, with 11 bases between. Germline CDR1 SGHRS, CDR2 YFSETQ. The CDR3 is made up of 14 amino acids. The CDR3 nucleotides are TGCGCCAGCAGCCGCCTAGGGGGGAACACTGAAGCTTTCTTT. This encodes CASSRLGGNTEAFF.

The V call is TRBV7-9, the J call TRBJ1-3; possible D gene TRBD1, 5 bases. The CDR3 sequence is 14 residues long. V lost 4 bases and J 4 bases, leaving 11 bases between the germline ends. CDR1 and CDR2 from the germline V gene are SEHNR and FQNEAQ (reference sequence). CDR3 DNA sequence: TGTGCCAGCAGCTACACAGGTCCAGGAAACACCATATATTTT. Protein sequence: CASSYTGPGNTIYF.

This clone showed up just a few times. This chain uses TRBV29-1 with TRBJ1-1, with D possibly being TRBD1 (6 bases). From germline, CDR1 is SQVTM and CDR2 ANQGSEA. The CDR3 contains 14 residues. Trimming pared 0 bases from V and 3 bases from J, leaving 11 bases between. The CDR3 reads CSVEDPDRYTEAFF. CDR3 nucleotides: TGCAGCGTTGAAGACCCGGACAGATACACTGAAGCTTTCTTT. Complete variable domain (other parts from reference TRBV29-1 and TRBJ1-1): SAVISQKPSRDICQRGTSLTIQCQVDSQVTMMFWYRQQPGQSLTLIATANQGSEATYESGFVIDKFPISRPNLTFSTLTVSNMSPEDSSIYLCSVEDPDRYTEAFFGQGTRLTVV.

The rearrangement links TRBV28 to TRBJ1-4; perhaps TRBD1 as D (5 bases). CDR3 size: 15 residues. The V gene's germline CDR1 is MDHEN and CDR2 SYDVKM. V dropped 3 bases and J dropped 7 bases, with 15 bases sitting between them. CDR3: CASSFLRGRGEKLFF. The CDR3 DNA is TGTGCCAGCAGTTTTCTGAGAGGGAGGGGTGAAAAACTGTTTTTT.

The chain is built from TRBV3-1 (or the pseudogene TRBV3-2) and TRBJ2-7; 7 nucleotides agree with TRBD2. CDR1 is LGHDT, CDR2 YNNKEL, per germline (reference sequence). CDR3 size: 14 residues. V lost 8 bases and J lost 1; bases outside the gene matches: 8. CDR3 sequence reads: CASQARAGSYEQYF. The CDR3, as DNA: TGTGCCAGCCAGGCTCGAGCGGGGTCCTACGAGCAGTACTTC.

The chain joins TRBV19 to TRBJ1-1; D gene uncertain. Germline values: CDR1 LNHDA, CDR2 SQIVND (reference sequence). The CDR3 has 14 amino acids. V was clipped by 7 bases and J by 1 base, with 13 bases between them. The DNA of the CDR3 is TGTGCCAGTATTAATATAGCAGAGAACACTGAAGCTTTCTTT. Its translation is CASINIAENTEAFF.

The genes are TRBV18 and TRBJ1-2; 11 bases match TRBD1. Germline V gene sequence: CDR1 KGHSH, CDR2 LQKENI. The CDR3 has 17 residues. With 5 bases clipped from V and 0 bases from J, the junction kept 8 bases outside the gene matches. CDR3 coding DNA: TGTGCCAGCTCATCCGGACAGGGGGCCAGCCCTAACTATGGCTACACCTTC. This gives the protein CASSSGQGASPNYGYTF.

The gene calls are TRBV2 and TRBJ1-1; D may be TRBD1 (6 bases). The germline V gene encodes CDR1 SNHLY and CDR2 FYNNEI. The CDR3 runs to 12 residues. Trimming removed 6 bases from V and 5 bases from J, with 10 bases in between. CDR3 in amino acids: CASRQGDTEAFF. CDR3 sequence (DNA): TGTGCCAGCAGACAGGGTGATACTGAAGCTTTCTTT.

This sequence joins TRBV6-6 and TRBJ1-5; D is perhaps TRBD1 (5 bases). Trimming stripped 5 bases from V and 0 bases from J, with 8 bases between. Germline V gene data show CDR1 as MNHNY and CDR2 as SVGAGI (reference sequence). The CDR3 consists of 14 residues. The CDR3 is CASSAQVSNQPQHF. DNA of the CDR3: TGTGCCAGCAGTGCACAGGTTAGCAATCAGCCCCAGCATTTT.

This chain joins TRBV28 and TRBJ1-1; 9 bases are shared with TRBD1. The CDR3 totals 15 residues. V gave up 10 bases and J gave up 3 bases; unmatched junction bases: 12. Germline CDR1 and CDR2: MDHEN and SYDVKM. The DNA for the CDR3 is TGTGCCATCCTCACAGGGGGCGCGGTGGACACTGAAGCTTTCTTT. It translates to CAILTGGAVDTEAFF. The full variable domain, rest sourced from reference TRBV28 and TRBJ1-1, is DVKVTQSSRYLVKRTGEKVFLECVQDMDHENMFWYRQDPGLGLRLIYFSYDVKMKEKGDIPEGYSVSREKKERFSLILESASTNQTSMYLCAILTGGAVDTEAFFGQGTRLTVV.

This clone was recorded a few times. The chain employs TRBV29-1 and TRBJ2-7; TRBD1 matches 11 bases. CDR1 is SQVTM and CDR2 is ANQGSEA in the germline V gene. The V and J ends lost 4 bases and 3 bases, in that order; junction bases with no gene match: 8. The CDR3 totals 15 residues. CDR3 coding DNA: TGCAGCGTTGTCCTTAGGACAGGGGGCCGCTACGAGCAGTACTTC. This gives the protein CSVVLRTGGRYEQYF.

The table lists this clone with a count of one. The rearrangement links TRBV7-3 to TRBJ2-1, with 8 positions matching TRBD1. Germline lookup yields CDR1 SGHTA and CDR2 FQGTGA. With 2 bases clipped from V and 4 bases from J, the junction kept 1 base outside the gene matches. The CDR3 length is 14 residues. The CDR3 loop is CASSLDRGYNEQFF. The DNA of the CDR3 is TGTGCCAGCAGCTTAGACAGGGGATACAATGAGCAGTTCTTC.

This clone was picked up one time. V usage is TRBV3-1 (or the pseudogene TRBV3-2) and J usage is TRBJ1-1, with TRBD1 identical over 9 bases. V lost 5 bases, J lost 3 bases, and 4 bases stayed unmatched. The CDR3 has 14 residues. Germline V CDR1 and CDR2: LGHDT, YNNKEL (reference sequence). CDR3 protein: CASSSRQGDTEAFF. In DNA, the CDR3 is TGTGCCAGCAGCTCCCGACAGGGGGACACTGAAGCTTTCTTT.

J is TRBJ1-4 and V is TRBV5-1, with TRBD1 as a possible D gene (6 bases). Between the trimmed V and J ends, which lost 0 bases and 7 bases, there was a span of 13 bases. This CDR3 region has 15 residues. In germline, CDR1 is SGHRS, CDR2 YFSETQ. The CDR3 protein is CASSLDLGAGEKLFF. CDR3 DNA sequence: TGCGCCAGCAGCTTGGACCTGGGGGCCGGTGAAAAACTGTTTTTT. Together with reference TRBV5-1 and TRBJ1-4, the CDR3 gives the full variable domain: KAGVTQTPRYLIKTRGQQVTLSCSPISGHRSVSWYQQTPGQGLQFLFEYFSETQRNKGNFPGRFSGRQFSNSRSEMNVSTLELGDSALYLCASSLDLGAGEKLFFGSGTQLSVL.

CDR3 in DNA: TGCAGTGCTGGTGACAGGGGGCTCTACGAGCAGTACTTC. This translates into CSAGDRGLYEQYF. The chain combines TRBV20-1 with TRBJ2-7; 10 nucleotides match TRBD1. The germline gives CDR1 DFQATT, CDR2 SNEGSKA (reference sequence). The CDR3 is 13 amino acids. The V gene end was trimmed by 5 bases and the J gene end by 3 bases; junction bases not matched to a gene: 4.

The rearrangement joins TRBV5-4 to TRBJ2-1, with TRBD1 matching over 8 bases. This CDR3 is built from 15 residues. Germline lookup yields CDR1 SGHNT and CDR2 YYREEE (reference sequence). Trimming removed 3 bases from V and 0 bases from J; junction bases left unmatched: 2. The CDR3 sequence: CASSSDRGSYNEQFF. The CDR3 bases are TGTGCCAGCAGCTCTGACAGGGGCTCCTACAATGAGCAGTTCTTC. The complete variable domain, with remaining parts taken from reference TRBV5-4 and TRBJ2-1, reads ETGVTQSPTHLIKTRGQQVTLRCSSQSGHNTVSWYQQALGQGPQFIFQYYREEENGRGNFPPRFSGLQFPNYSSELNVNALELDDSALYLCASSSDRGSYNEQFFGPGTRLTVL.

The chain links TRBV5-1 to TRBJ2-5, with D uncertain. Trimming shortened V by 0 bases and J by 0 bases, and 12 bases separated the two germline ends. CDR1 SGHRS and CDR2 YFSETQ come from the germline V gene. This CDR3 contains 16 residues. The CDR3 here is CASSLGPRGNQETQYF. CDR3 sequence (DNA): TGCGCCAGCAGCTTGGGGCCCCGAGGTAACCAAGAGACCCAGTACTTC.

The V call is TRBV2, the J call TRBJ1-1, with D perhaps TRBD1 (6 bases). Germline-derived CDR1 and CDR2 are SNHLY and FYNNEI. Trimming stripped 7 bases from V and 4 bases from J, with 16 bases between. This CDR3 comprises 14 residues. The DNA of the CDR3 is TGTGCCAGCATTTTACAGGGTTGGGGCACTGAAGCTTTCTTT. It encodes CASILQGWGTEAFF.

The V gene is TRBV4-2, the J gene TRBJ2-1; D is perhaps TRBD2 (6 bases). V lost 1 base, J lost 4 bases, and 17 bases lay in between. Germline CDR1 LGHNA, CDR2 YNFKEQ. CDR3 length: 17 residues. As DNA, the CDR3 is TGTGCCAGCAGCCAAGGGGCCCTCGGGACTGAGTACAATGAGCAGTTCTTC. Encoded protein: CASSQGALGTEYNEQFF.

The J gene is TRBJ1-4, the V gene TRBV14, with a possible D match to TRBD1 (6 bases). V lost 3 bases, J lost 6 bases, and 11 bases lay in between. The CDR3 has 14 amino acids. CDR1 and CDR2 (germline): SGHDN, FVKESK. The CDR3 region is CASSQQGYYEKLFF. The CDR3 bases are TGTGCCAGCAGCCAGCAGGGGTATTATGAAAAACTGTTTTTT.

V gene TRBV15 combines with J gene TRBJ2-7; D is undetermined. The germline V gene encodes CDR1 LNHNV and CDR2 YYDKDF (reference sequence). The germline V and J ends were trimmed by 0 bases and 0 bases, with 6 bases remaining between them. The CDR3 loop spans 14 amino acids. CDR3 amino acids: CATSRDSHSYEQYF. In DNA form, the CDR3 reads TGTGCCACCAGCAGAGATTCCCACTCCTACGAGCAGTACTTC.

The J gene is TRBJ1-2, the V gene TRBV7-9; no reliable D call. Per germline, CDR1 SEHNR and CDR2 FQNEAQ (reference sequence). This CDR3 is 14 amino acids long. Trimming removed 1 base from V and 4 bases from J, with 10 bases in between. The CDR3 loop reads CASSLGQALYGYTF. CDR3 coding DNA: TGTGCCAGCAGCTTAGGCCAGGCGCTCTATGGCTACACCTTC.

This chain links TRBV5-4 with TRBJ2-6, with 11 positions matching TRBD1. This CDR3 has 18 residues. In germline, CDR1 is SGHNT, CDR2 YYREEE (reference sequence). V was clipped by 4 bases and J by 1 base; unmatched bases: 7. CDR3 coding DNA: TGTGCCAGCAGCCGCCCGGGACAGGGGGGTTCTGGGGCCAACGTCCTGACTTTC. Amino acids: CASSRPGQGGSGANVLTF.